Described below is a single T cell receptor (beta chain) sequence and its context. What it binds is unknown. Trimming took off 5 bases at V and 4 bases at J, with 13 bases between the two ends. This CDR3 comprises 13 residues. CDR1 is DFQATT, CDR2 SNEGSKA, per germline (reference sequence). After constant-region reverse-primer amplification, full-length variable regions underwent semi-nested PCR with Nested Universal Primer A. TCRdb itself ran the 5' RACE reads through MiXCR, one entry per CDR3 protein. The repertoire consists of nearly 55,000 distinct CDR3 sequences, with roughly a quarter occurring once and the leading ten covering 3.2%. Naive CD4+ T cells were purified with Tregs depleted by CD25. Study results and caveats: The larger-cohort validation was restricted to a single TCR beta V-J rearrangement rather than whole repertoires. The TCR gene usage of tumor memory CD4+ T cells clustered together with blood and lymph node memory CD4+ cells and with lymph node naive CD4+ cells.

This receptor was obtained from a female donor with breast cancer. J is TRBJ2-3 and V is TRBV20-1, with D maybe TRBD1 (5 bases). The sample was tumor-infiltrating naive CD4+ T cells sorted from the breast tumor. The subset here: naive CD4+ T cells, CD4+CD45RA+CD25-. CDR3 DNA: TGCAGTGCTTCAAAGATCAGGGCAGATACGCAGTATTTT. It specifies CSASKIRADTQYF.